What follows is one T cell receptor beta chain and its context. Its antigen remains unknown. Then a second PCR, running about 7 to 11 cycles, was carried out with a sample-barcoded 5' primer and a J-beta primer mix. TCRdb re-called the 5' RACE reads through MiXCR, storing one row per CDR3 protein. The sample yields 700,000 to 850,000 distinct CDR3 sequences, 50% to 65% seen once. The CDR3 has 14 amino acids. Germline CDR1 SEHNR, CDR2 FQNEAQ (reference sequence). V dropped 5 bases and J dropped 2 bases, with 13 bases sitting between them. The data were taken from a study of blood T cells in healthy people across ages. General observations from the study: The study regarded diversity estimates from one million T cells as underestimates. Comparison with aged donors showed that long-lived donors had more naive CD4+ cells and higher diversity.

This sequence joins TRBV7-9 and TRBJ2-7; no clear D gene. The TCR comes from a man at least 80 years old in good health. Sequencing was carried out using blood. CDR3: CASSPQIGPYEQYF. The CDR3 DNA follows: TGTGCCAGCAGCCCCCAAATTGGACCCTACGAGCAGTACTTC.